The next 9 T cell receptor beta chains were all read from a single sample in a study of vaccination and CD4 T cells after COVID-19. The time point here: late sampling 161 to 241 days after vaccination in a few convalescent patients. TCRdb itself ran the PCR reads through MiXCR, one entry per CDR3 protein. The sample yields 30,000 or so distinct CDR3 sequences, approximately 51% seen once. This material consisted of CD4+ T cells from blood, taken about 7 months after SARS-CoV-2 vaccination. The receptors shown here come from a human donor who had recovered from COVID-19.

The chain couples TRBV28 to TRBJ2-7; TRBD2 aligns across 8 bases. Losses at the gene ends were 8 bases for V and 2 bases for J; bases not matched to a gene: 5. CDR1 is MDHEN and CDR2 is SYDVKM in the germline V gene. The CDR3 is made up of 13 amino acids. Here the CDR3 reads CASQTSGTYEQYF. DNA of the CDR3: TGTGCCAGCCAAACTAGCGGCACCTACGAGCAGTACTTC.

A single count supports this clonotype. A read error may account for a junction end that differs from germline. The CDR3 reads CASSVTNEPQHF. CDR3 DNA sequence: TGTGCCAGTAGTGTGACCAATGAGCCCCAGCATTTT. The V gene is TRBV19, the J gene TRBJ1-5; no clear D. Germline CDR1 is LNHDA and CDR2 is SQIVND (reference sequence). There are 12 residues in the CDR3.

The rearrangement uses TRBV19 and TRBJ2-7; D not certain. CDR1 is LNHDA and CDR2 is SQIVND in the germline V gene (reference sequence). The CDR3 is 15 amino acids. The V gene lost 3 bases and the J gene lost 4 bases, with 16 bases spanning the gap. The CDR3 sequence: CASSIGGKGGYEQYF. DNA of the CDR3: TGTGCCAGTAGTATCGGTGGGAAGGGCGGTTACGAGCAGTACTTC.

The CDR3 sequence: CASSSGTSGKETQYF. The CDR3 nucleotides read TGTGCCAGCAGTTCCGGGACTAGCGGGAAGGAGACCCAGTACTTC. This chain connects TRBV27 to TRBJ2-5; 13 bases line up with TRBD2. Germline CDR1 MNHEY, CDR2 SMNVEV (reference sequence). V dropped 4 bases and J dropped 5; count of bases not matched to a gene: 4. This CDR3 region has 15 residues.

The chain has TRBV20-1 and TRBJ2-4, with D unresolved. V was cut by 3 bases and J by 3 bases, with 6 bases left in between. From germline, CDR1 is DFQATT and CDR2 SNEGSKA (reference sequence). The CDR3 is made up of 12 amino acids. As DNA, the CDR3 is TGCAGTGCTAGTTTCGGCAAAAACATTCAGTACTTC. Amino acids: CSASFGKNIQYF.

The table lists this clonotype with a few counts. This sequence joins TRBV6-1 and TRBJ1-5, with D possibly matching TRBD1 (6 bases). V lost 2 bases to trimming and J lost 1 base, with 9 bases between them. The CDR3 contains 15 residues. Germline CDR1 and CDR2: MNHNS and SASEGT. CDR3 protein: CASSEQQGSNQPQHF. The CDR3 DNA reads TGTGCCAGCAGTGAACAACAGGGCAGCAATCAGCCCCAGCATTTT.

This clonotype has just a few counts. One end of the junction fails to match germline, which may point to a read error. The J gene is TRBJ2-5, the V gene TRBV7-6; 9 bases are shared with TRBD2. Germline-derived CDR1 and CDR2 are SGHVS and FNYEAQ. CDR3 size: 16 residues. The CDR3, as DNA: TGTGCTAGCAGCTTAAGGCCAGCGGGAGGAGAAGAGACCCAGTACTTC. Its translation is CASSLRPAGGEETQYF.

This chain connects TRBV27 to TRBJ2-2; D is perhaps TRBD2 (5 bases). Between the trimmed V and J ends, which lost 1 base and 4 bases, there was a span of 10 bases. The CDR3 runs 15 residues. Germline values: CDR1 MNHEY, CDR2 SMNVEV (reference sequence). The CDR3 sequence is CASSLLAPGTGELFF. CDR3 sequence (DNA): TGTGCCAGCAGTTTATTAGCGCCCGGCACCGGGGAGCTGTTTTTT.

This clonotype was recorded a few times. The CDR3 reads CSARTGTSGRAIDEQFF. Here the CDR3 DNA reads TGCAGTGCTAGAACCGGGACTAGCGGGAGGGCCATCGATGAGCAGTTCTTC. The chain has TRBV20-1 and TRBJ2-1, with TRBD2 identical over 16 bases. This CDR3 spans 17 amino acids. CDR1 DFQATT and CDR2 SNEGSKA come from the germline V gene (reference sequence). V trimming: 2 bases; J trimming: 8 bases; junction bases outside the gene matches: 9.